The next 17 T cell receptor beta chains were all read from a single sample in a study of blood T cell repertoires in COVID-19. Method: immunoSEQ multiplex PCR; TCRdb's copy keeps in-frame clones and lacks some. The sample has roughly 300,000 clones, approximately 80% seen once. The sample consisted of peripheral blood. These receptors all stem from a woman aged 55 to 70 with active or convalescent COVID-19.

The chain uses TRBV4-2 and TRBJ2-7; 9 bases agree with TRBD1. This CDR3 region has 16 residues. CDR1 is LGHNA, CDR2 YNFKEQ, per germline. The junction had 14 bases not matched to a gene; V was cut back by 4 bases and J by 7 bases. The CDR3 nucleotides read TGTGCCAGCAGCCGGGAAGCGGGACAGGGCGGAAGGGAGCAGTACTTC. This codes for CASSREAGQGGREQYF.

This clone occurred once. J is TRBJ1-4 and V is TRBV6-5; 8 bases agree with TRBD1. CDR1 and CDR2 from the germline V gene are MNHEY and SVGAGI. This CDR3 has 14 residues. The J segment lost 5 bases and the V segment lost 6 bases, leaving 5 bases of the junction unmatched. The DNA for the CDR3 is TGTGCCAGCAGAACGGACAGGGCGAATGAAAAACTGTTTTTT. Protein: CASRTDRANEKLFF.

There are a few counts of this clone. The rearrangement links TRBV6-5 to TRBJ2-2, with D unresolved. V lost 4 bases and J 6 bases, leaving 12 bases between the germline ends. This CDR3 contains 14 residues. Germline CDR1 and CDR2: MNHEY and SVGAGI. The CDR3 DNA reads TGTGCCAGCAGTTCCAGGCCAACCCCCGGGGAGCTGTTTTTT. Protein sequence: CASSSRPTPGELFF.

This clone has a single count. V usage is TRBV7-8 and J usage is TRBJ1-6; no clear D. V dropped 6 bases and J dropped 7 bases, with 13 bases sitting between them. This CDR3 comprises 14 residues. Germline values: CDR1 SGHVS, CDR2 FQNEAQ. The chain's CDR3 is CASRFDIENSPLHF. The CDR3 nucleotides read TGTGCCAGCAGATTCGACATCGAGAATTCACCCCTCCACTTT. Together with reference TRBV7-8 and TRBJ1-6, the CDR3 gives the full variable domain: GAGVSQSPRYKVAKRGQDVALRCDPISGHVSLFWYQQALGQGPEFLTYFQNEAQLDKSGLPSDRFFAERPEGSVSTLKIQRTQQEDSAVYLCASRFDIENSPLHFGNGTRLTVT.

The chain carries TRBV7-3 and TRBJ1-2, with D perhaps TRBD1 (5 bases). The germline V and J ends were trimmed by 4 bases and 0 bases, with 15 bases remaining between them. The CDR3 runs 16 residues. CDR1 is SGHTA, CDR2 FQGTGA, per germline. The CDR3: CASSSRAGGSNYGYTF. The CDR3 DNA reads TGTGCCAGCAGCTCCCGGGCTGGGGGGTCTAACTATGGCTACACCTTC.

The genes are TRBV5-6 and TRBJ1-2, with D possibly matching TRBD1 (6 bases). Germline V CDR1 and CDR2: SGHDT, YYEEEE. Trimming left V 4 bases short and J 5 bases short, with 18 bases between. This CDR3 contains 15 residues. This CDR3 is CASSQQGQLRYGYTF. The CDR3 bases are TGTGCCAGCAGCCAACAAGGACAGCTCCGGTATGGCTACACCTTC.

This clone was observed a handful of times. The chain carries TRBV7-9 and TRBJ1-5; possibly TRBD1 for D (5 bases). The germline V and J ends were trimmed by 3 bases and 2 bases, with 11 bases remaining between them. Germline CDR1 reads SEHNR; CDR2 reads FQNEAQ (reference sequence). This CDR3 has 15 residues. The DNA for the CDR3 is TGTGCCAGCAGCTTTGGAGGGGCAGGCAATCAGCCCCAGCATTTT. Its protein is CASSFGGAGNQPQHF. Together with reference TRBV7-9 and TRBJ1-5, the CDR3 gives the full variable domain: DTGVSQNPRHKITKRGQNVTFRCDPISEHNRLYWYRQTLGQGPEFLTYFQNEAQLEKSRLLSDRFSAERPKGSFSTLEIQRTEQGDSAMYLCASSFGGAGNQPQHFGDGTRLSIL.

This chain links TRBV7-6 with TRBJ1-3, with 7 bases that match TRBD1. CDR1 and CDR2 (germline): SGHVS, FNYEAQ. V shed 2 bases, J shed 2 bases, and the junction held 6 bases outside the gene matches. This CDR3 has 16 amino acids. CDR3 sequence (DNA): TGTGCCAGCAGCTTAAATTTACAGGGGACTGGAAACACCATATATTTT. It codes for CASSLNLQGTGNTIYF.

The chain combines TRBV12-3 or TRBV12-4 with TRBJ2-1; 9 nucleotides align to TRBD2. J lost 8 bases, V lost 1 base, and 0 bases had no gene match. The CDR3 sequence is 13 residues long. CDR3 loop: CASSLGLADEQFF. For the CDR3, the DNA is TGTGCCAGCAGTTTAGGACTAGCGGATGAGCAGTTCTTC.

This clone was found once. The CDR3 region is CAITDRDRPGTQYF. The CDR3 nucleotides read TGTGCCATCACCGACAGGGACCGCCCCGGTACGCAGTATTTT. V gene TRBV10-3 combines with J gene TRBJ2-3, with 7 nucleotides matching TRBD1. The germline CDR1 and CDR2 sequences are ENHRY and SYGVKD. V lost 7 bases, J lost 8 bases, and 12 bases stayed unmatched. The CDR3 has 14 amino acids.

The chain recombines TRBV19 with TRBJ1-1; D perhaps matches TRBD1 (5 bases). The CDR3 is 13 residues long. Trimming removed 4 bases at V and 9 bases at J, with 15 bases between. Germline-derived CDR1 and CDR2 are LNHDA and SQIVND (reference sequence). The CDR3 DNA follows: TGTGCCAGTAGTACGACCACAGGAGTAAAAGCTTTCTTT. Translated: CASSTTTGVKAFF.

The gene calls are TRBV24-1 and TRBJ2-2; the match to TRBD1 covers 11 bases. The CDR3 sequence is 17 residues long. CDR1 and CDR2 from the germline V gene are KGHDR and SFDVKD. Germline trimming cut 4 bases from V and 2 bases from J; bases unmatched to any gene: 5. This CDR3 is CATSEAGTGGNTGELFF. The DNA of the CDR3 is TGTGCCACCAGTGAAGCTGGGACAGGGGGAAACACCGGGGAGCTGTTTTTT.

This clone showed up just a few times. The V gene is TRBV21-1, the J gene TRBJ1-6; the table's D call TRBD1 went unverified against the DNA. TRBV21-1 has pseudogene status. The CDR3 contains 18 residues. DNA for the CDR3: TGTGCCAGCAGGAAAGCGGGACAGGGGAGCTCCTATAATTCACCCCTCCACTTT. Encoded protein: CASRKAGQGSSYNSPLHF.

This rearrangement joins TRBV5-5 to TRBJ2-5; 8 nucleotides match TRBD2. V dropped 0 bases and J dropped 5; count of bases not matched to a gene: 6. Germline V gene sequence: CDR1 SGHKS, CDR2 YYEKEE (reference sequence). This CDR3 region has 15 residues. The chain's CDR3 is CASSLARTSRETQYF. The CDR3 DNA is TGTGCCAGCAGCTTGGCTCGGACTAGCCGCGAGACCCAGTACTTC.

This clone was picked up a small number of times. V is TRBV18 and J is TRBJ1-2; 10 bases agree with TRBD1. There are 14 residues in the CDR3. V lost 5 bases to trimming and J lost 8 bases; unmatched junction nucleotides: 8. From germline, CDR1 is KGHSH and CDR2 LQKENI. As DNA, the CDR3 is TGTGCCAGCTCATTTTACCGGGACAGGGGAGGCTACACCTTC. Translating gives CASSFYRDRGGYTF.

This clone appeared a few times. The genes are TRBV4-1 and TRBJ2-7; 8 positions match TRBD1. V trimming: 0 bases; J trimming: 4 bases; junction bases outside the gene matches: 8. Germline CDR1 MGHRA, CDR2 YSYEKL. This CDR3 spans 16 amino acids. CDR3 DNA sequence: TGCGCCAGCAGCCAAGAAGCCGTGACAGGGGTATACGAGCAGTACTTC. This translates into CASSQEAVTGVYEQYF.

V is TRBV2 and J is TRBJ2-3, with D unclear. The V gene lost 1 base and the J gene lost 2 bases, with 7 bases spanning the gap. The V gene's germline CDR1 is SNHLY and CDR2 FYNNEI. CDR3 length: 14 amino acids. The CDR3 loop reads CASSEVAATDTQYF. The CDR3 coding sequence is TGTGCCAGCAGTGAAGTAGCAGCCACAGATACGCAGTATTTT.